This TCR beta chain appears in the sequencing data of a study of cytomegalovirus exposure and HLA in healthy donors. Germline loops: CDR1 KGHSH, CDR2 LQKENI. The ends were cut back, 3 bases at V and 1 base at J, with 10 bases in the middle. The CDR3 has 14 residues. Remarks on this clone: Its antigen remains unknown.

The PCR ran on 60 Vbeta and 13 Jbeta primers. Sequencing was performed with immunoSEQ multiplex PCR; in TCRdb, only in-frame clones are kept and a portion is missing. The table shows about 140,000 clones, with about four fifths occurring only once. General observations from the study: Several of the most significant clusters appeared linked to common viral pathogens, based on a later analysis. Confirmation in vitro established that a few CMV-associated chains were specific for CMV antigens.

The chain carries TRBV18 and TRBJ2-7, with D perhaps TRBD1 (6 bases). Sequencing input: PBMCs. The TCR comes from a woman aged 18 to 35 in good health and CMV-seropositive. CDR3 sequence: CASSPNRASYEQYF. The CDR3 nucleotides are TGTGCCAGCTCACCCAACAGGGCTTCCTACGAGCAGTACTTC.